In its sample, the clone carrying this T cell receptor (beta chain) was seen many times. Its antigen is currently unknown. This record comes from a study of T cell repertoires in cytomegalovirus infection. CDR1 and CDR2 from the germline V gene are SEHNR and FQNEAQ (reference sequence). The CDR3 sequence is 14 residues long. The ends were cut back, 3 bases at V and 6 bases at J, with 12 bases in the middle. A single record per CDR3 protein comes from TCRdb applying MiXCR to the reads. Found here are about 770,000 distinct CDR3 sequences, 25% to 30% of them singletons; the top ten hold 13%. The sequence came from a human donor in good health (CMV status not recorded). Some clones in this sample may be carry-over from other donors' samples. The genes are TRBV7-9 and TRBJ1-5; tentatively, D is TRBD1 (6 bases). Sequencing was performed on cultured CD8+ T cells from PBMCs, taken from culture after CMV antigen stimulation. DNA of the CDR3: TGTGCCAGCAGCTTTGCGGGGGCGGCTCAGCCCCAGCATTTT. Encoded protein: CASSFAGAAQPQHF.